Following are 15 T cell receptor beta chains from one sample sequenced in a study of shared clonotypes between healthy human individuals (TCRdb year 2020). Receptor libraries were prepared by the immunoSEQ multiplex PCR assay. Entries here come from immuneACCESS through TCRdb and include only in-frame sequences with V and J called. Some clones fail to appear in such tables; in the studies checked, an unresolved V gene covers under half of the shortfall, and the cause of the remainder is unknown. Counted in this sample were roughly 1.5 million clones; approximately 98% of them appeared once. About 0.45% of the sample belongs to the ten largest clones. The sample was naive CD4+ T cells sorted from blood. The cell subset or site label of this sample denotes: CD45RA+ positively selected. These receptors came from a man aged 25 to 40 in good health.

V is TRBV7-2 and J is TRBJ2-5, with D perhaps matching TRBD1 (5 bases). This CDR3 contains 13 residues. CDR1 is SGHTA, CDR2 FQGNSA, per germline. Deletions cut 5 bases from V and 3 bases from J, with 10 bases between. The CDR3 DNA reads TGTGCCAGCAGCCCGTCCAGGGAAGAGACCCAGTACTTC. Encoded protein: CASSPSREETQYF.

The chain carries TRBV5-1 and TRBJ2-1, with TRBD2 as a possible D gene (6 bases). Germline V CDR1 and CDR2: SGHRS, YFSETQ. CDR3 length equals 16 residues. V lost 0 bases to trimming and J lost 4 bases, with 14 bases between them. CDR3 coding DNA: TGCGCCAGCAGCTTGGTGAGCGGAGGGTCATACAATGAGCAGTTCTTC. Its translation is CASSLVSGGSYNEQFF.

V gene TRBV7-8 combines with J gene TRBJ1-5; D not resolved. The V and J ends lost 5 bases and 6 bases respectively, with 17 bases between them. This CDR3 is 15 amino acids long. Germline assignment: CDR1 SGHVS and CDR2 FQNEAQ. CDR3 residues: CASSPQRVGRQPQHF. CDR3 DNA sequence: TGTGCCAGCAGCCCCCAGCGGGTAGGGCGTCAGCCCCAGCATTTT.

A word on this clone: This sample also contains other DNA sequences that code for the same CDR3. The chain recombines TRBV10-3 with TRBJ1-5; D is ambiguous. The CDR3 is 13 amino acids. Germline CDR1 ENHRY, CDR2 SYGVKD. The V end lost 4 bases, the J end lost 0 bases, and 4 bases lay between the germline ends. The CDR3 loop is CAISADSNQPQHF. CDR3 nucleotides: TGTGCCATCAGTGCTGATAGCAATCAGCCCCAGCATTTT.

As DNA, the CDR3 is TGTGCCAGCTCACCACCCAGCGGAGATACCGGGGAGCTGTTTTTT. This sequence encodes CASSPPSGDTGELFF. The V gene is TRBV18, the J gene TRBJ2-2; a possible D gene is TRBD2 (5 bases). Trimming cost V 0 bases and J 5 bases, with 10 bases left between them. The CDR3 length is 15 residues. Germline-derived CDR1 and CDR2 are KGHSH and LQKENI.

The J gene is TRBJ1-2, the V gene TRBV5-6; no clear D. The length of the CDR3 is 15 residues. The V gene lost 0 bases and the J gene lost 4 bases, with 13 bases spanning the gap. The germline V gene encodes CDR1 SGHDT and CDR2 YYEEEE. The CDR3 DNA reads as TGTGCCAGCAGCTTGGGGCAGCCGAACGTCTATGGCTACACCTTC. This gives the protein CASSLGQPNVYGYTF.

For the CDR3, the DNA is TGTGCCAGCAGCGTACAGGGGGCGGAAGAGACCCAGTACTTC. Residues: CASSVQGAEETQYF. The chain uses TRBV9 and TRBJ2-5; 8 bases are a match to TRBD1. Losses at the gene ends were 1 base for V and 3 bases for J; bases not matched to a gene: 2. CDR3 length equals 14 residues. Germline V gene sequence: CDR1 SGDLS, CDR2 YYNGEE.

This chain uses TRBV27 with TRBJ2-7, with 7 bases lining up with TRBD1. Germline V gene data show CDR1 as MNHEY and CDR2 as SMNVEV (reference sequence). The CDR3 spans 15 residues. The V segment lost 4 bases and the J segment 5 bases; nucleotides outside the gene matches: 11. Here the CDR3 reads CASSSNRGPLDEQYF. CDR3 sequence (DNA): TGTGCCAGCAGTTCCAACAGGGGCCCCCTAGACGAGCAGTACTTC.

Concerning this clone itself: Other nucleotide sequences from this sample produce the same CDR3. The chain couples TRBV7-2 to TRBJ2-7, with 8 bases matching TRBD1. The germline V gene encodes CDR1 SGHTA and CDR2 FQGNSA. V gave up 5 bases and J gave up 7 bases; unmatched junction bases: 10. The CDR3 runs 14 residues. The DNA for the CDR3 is TGTGCCAGCAGCCCCGGACAGGGAAGAGGGGAGCAGTACTTC. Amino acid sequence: CASSPGQGRGEQYF.

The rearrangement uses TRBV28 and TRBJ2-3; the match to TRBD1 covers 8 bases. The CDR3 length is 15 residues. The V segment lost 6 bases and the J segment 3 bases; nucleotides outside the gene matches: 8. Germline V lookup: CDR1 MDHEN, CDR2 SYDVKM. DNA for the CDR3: TGTGCCAGCAGCCAGGACAGGGTGGGAACAGATACGCAGTATTTT. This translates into CASSQDRVGTDTQYF.

The CDR3 protein is CASSRNSQETQYF. The CDR3, as DNA: TGTGCCAGCAGTAGAAACTCGCAAGAGACCCAGTACTTC. The J gene is TRBJ2-5, the V gene TRBV28, with D hard to call. V shed 5 bases and J shed 2 bases, with 9 bases lying between them. Germline V CDR1 and CDR2: MDHEN, SYDVKM. The length of the CDR3 is 13 residues.

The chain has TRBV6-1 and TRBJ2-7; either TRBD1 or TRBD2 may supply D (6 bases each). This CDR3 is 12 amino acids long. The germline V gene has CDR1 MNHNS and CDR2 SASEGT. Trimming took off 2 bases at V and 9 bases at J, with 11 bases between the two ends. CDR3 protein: CASSEIGGPQYF. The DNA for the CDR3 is TGTGCCAGCAGTGAAATAGGGGGGCCGCAGTACTTC.

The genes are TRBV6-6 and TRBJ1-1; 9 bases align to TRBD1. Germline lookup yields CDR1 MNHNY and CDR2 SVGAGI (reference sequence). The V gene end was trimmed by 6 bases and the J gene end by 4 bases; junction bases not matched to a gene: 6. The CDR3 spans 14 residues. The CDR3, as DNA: TGTGCCAGCAGCAAAAGACAGGGGGGCACTGAAGCTTTCTTT. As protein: CASSKRQGGTEAFF.

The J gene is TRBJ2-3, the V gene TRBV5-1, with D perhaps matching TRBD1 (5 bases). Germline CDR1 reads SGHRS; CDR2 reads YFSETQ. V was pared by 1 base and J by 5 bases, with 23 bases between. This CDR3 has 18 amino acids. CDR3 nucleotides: TGCGCCAGCAGCTTGTTTTCCCCCGCGACAGATTCGCAAGATACGCAGTATTTT. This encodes CASSLFSPATDSQDTQYF.

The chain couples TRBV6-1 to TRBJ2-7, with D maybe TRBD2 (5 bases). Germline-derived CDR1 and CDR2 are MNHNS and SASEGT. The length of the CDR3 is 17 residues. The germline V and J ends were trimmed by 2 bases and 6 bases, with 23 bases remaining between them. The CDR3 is CASSEPPAVARLGEQYF. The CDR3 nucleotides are TGTGCCAGCAGTGAACCACCGGCAGTAGCGAGGCTCGGCGAGCAGTACTTC.